The 17 T cell receptor beta chains given below trace back to one sample, sequenced in a study of blood T cells in healthy people across ages. PCR was performed a second time for about 7 to 12 cycles using a sample-barcoded 5' primer and a J-beta primer mix. TCRdb reprocessed the 5' RACE reads with MiXCR, giving one entry per CDR3 protein. This table has about 1.5 million distinct CDR3 sequences, roughly 43% appearing once. Sequences were obtained from blood. These receptors came from a woman between 18 and 29 years old in good health.

V usage is TRBV5-1 and J usage is TRBJ2-1; unclear D gene. Trimming took 4 bases from V and 4 from J, leaving 15 bases between them. Germline V gene sequence: CDR1 SGHRS, CDR2 YFSETQ. The CDR3 spans 15 residues. CDR3 nucleotide sequence: TGCGCCAGCAGCCTCCGCGCCATTGAATACAATGAGCAGTTCTTC. Translation: CASSLRAIEYNEQFF.

This sequence joins TRBV5-1 and TRBJ2-7; D perhaps matches TRBD2 (6 bases). CDR1 and CDR2 (germline): SGHRS, YFSETQ. Trimming stripped 7 bases from V and 1 base from J, with 12 bases between. CDR3 size: 13 residues. The CDR3 is CASSRLESYEQYF. In DNA form, the CDR3 reads TGCGCCAGCTCTCGACTAGAGTCCTACGAGCAGTACTTC.

In this sample, this clonotype turned up once. The V gene is TRBV6-5, the J gene TRBJ2-2; D is perhaps TRBD2 (5 bases). Germline loops: CDR1 MNHEY, CDR2 SVGAGI. V was shortened by 0 bases and J by 2 bases, with 10 bases between the two germline ends. The length of the CDR3 is 16 residues. The CDR3 loop is CASSYSIGLNTGELFF. CDR3 nucleotides: TGTGCCAGCAGTTACTCGATAGGACTCAACACCGGGGAGCTGTTTTTT.

This clonotype showed up just once. The junction differs from germline at one of its ends, possibly a read error. The rearrangement links TRBV10-3 to TRBJ2-1; 9 positions agree with TRBD2. The CDR3 covers 16 residues. Germline V CDR1 and CDR2: ENHRY, SYGVKD. CDR3 DNA sequence: TGTGCCATCAGTGAGTCAGCGGGGGGCTCCTACAATGAGCGGTACTTC. Protein product: CAISESAGGSYNERYF.

This rearrangement joins TRBV4-3 to TRBJ2-1; D is unresolved. There are 14 residues in the CDR3. Germline CDR1 is LGHNA and CDR2 is YSLEER. V dropped 0 bases and J dropped 5 bases, with 8 bases sitting between them. As DNA, the CDR3 is TGCGCCAGCAGCCAAGAAGTAAATCACAATGAGCAGTTCTTC. It encodes CASSQEVNHNEQFF.

The chain combines TRBV20-1 with TRBJ1-4; no firm D call. The length of the CDR3 is 12 residues. V lost 4 bases and J 8 bases, leaving 11 bases between the germline ends. Germline V lookup: CDR1 DFQATT, CDR2 SNEGSKA (reference sequence). This CDR3 is CSANQIREKLFF. CDR3 DNA sequence: TGCAGTGCTAACCAGATTCGCGAAAAACTGTTTTTT.

This clonotype was picked up one time. The rearrangement uses TRBV6-2 or TRBV6-3 and TRBJ2-3, with D uncertain. The CDR3 spans 15 residues. Between the trimmed V and J ends, which lost 6 bases and 5 bases, there was a span of 18 bases. Germline CDR1 reads MNHEY; CDR2 reads SVGEGT. Here the CDR3 DNA reads TGTGCCAGCAGCCCCCCCCTCATGGGTGGAGATACGCAGTATTTT. Its translation is CASSPPLMGGDTQYF.

The chain uses TRBV20-1 and TRBJ2-7; D is unclear. Trimming took 1 base from V and 0 from J, leaving 10 bases between them. Germline CDR1 and CDR2: DFQATT and SNEGSKA (reference sequence). CDR3 size: 14 residues. The chain's CDR3 is CSARAPESSYEQYF. The CDR3 DNA sequence: TGCAGTGCTAGAGCCCCCGAGAGCTCCTACGAGCAGTACTTC.

The table lists this clonotype with a few counts. The chain uses TRBV5-1 and TRBJ2-5, with 7 bases fitting TRBD1. The CDR3 covers 13 residues. Trimming at V came to 7 bases and at J to 0 bases, leaving 3 bases not matched to a gene. Germline CDR1 SGHRS, CDR2 YFSETQ. The CDR3 here is CASQDRNQETQYF. CDR3 nucleotides: TGCGCCAGCCAGGACAGGAACCAAGAGACCCAGTACTTC.

This chain links TRBV11-2 with TRBJ1-2; a weak D match, TRBD1 (6 bases). The germline V gene has CDR1 SGHAT and CDR2 FQNNGV. This CDR3 comprises 14 residues. Trimming took 3 bases from V and 4 from J, leaving 12 bases between them. CDR3 bases: TGTGCCAGCAGCTTTGCCGGGACACGCTATGGCTACACCTTC. It encodes CASSFAGTRYGYTF.

Only one count was recorded for this clonotype. The chain is built from TRBV4-3 and TRBJ2-3, with D perhaps matching TRBD1 (6 bases). Per the germline V gene, CDR1 is LGHNA and CDR2 is YSLEER. The length of the CDR3 is 17 residues. Trimming took off 0 bases at V and 3 bases at J, with 16 bases between the two ends. The CDR3 spells CASSQDRQGSWTDTQYF. The CDR3 region has the DNA TGCGCCAGCAGCCAAGATCGTCAGGGGTCTTGGACAGATACGCAGTATTTT.

The chain recombines TRBV9 with TRBJ2-4, with D perhaps TRBD1 or TRBD2 (5 bases each). CDR3 length: 15 amino acids. Trimming cost V 0 bases and J 13 bases, with 20 bases left between them. Germline loops: CDR1 SGDLS, CDR2 YYNGEE. The CDR3 here is CASSVAPTDLWEQYF. The CDR3 DNA follows: TGTGCCAGCAGCGTAGCTCCGACAGACCTCTGGGAGCAGTACTTC.

The V and J genes are TRBV9 and TRBJ2-4, with TRBD2 as a possible D gene (5 bases). Germline-derived CDR1 and CDR2 are SGDLS and YYNGEE. This CDR3 is built from 16 residues. Trimming removed 4 bases from V and 0 bases from J, with 14 bases in between. CDR3 sequence: CASSPQSSLAKNIQYF. The CDR3 DNA is TGTGCCAGCAGCCCCCAATCTAGCCTAGCCAAAAACATTCAGTACTTC. Full variable domain (rest looked up from reference TRBV9 and TRBJ2-4): DSGVTQTPKHLITATGQRVTLRCSPRSGDLSVYWYQQSLDQGLQFLIQYYNGEERAKGNILERFSAQQFPDLHSELNLSSLELGDSALYFCASSPQSSLAKNIQYFGAGTRLSVL.

This clonotype has a handful of counts. The chain has TRBV5-1 and TRBJ2-3; 9 bases match TRBD2. CDR3 size: 15 residues. The germline V gene encodes CDR1 SGHRS and CDR2 YFSETQ. Trimming at V came to 5 bases and at J to 3 bases, leaving 7 bases not matched to a gene. The CDR3 reads CASRPGTSFTDTQYF. CDR3 DNA sequence: TGCGCCAGCAGACCCGGGACTAGCTTTACAGATACGCAGTATTTT.

The V and J genes are TRBV12-3 or TRBV12-4 and TRBJ1-2, with D possibly matching TRBD1 (6 bases). V lost 5 bases, J lost 4 bases, and 14 bases lay in between. The CDR3 has 14 amino acids. CDR3 in amino acids: CASSLRGGPYGYTF. The CDR3 bases are TGTGCCAGCAGTCTCCGGGGGGGGCCCTATGGCTACACCTTC.

The rearrangement uses TRBV5-1 and TRBJ2-7; TRBD1 matches at 7 bases. CDR3 length: 13 amino acids. The germline V gene encodes CDR1 SGHRS and CDR2 YFSETQ. V dropped 4 bases and J dropped 12; count of bases not matched to a gene: 13. The CDR3 DNA reads TGCGCCAGCAGCCCAAGTACAGGGGATAGGGGGTACTTC. Its protein product is CASSPSTGDRGYF.

This clonotype was seen more than once but under ten times. CDR3 in DNA: TGCGCCAGCAGCCAATCTGCACGGAACTATGGCTACACCTTC. Residues: CASSQSARNYGYTF. The chain joins TRBV4-1 to TRBJ1-2; no reliable D call. The germline V and J ends were trimmed by 2 bases and 2 bases, with 9 bases remaining between them. The CDR3 contains 14 residues. From germline, CDR1 is MGHRA and CDR2 YSYEKL.